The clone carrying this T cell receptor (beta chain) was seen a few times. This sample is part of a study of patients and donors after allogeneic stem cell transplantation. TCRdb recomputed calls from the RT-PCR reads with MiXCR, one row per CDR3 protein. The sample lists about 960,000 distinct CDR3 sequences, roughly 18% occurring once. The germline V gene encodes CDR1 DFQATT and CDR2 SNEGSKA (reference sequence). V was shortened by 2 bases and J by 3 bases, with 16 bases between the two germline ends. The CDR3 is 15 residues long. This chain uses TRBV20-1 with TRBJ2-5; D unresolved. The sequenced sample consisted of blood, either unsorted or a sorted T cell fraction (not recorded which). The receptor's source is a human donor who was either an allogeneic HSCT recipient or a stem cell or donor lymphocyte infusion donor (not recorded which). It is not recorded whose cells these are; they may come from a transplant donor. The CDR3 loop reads CSARYSHAGKETQYF. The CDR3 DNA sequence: TGCAGTGCTAGATATAGCCATGCCGGTAAAGAGACCCAGTACTTC.